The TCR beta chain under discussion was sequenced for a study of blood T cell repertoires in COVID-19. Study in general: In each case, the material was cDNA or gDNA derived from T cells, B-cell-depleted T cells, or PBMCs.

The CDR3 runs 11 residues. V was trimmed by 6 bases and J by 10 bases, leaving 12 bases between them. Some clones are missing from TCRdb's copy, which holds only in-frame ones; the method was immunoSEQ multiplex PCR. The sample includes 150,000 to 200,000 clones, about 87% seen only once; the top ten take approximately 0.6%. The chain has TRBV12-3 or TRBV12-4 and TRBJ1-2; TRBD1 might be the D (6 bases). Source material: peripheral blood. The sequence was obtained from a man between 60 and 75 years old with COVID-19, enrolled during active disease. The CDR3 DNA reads TGTGCCAGCAGGAACAGGGCAAACTACACCTTC. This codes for CASRNRANYTF.